Following are 20 T cell receptor beta chains from one sample sequenced in a study of T cell changes during pregnancy in multiple sclerosis. The method was immunoSEQ multiplex PCR; TCRdb's version includes in-frame clones alone and lacks a portion of them. The repertoire holds roughly 85,000 clones, with approximately 91% as singletons. The starting material was peripheral blood, obtained in the first trimester of pregnancy. The receptors originated from a female donor with multiple sclerosis, enrolled in a pregnancy study.

The gene calls are TRBV27 and TRBJ2-3, with a weak D call TRBD2 (5 bases). CDR3 length: 12 residues. V lost 2 bases, J lost 5 bases, and 5 bases lay in between. Germline V CDR1 and CDR2: MNHEY, SMNVEV (reference sequence). CDR3 residues: CASSLAGDTQYF. In DNA, the CDR3 is TGTGCCAGCAGTTTAGCGGGAGATACGCAGTATTTT.

The genes are TRBV5-6 and TRBJ2-1; TRBD2 is a possible D gene (6 bases). This CDR3 is 12 amino acids long. V lost 5 bases and J 6 bases, leaving 9 bases between the germline ends. The V gene's germline CDR1 is SGHDT and CDR2 YYEEEE. CDR3: CASSGGPNEQFF. CDR3 nucleotide sequence: TGTGCCAGCAGTGGAGGGCCCAATGAGCAGTTCTTC.

The chain combines TRBV4-3 with TRBJ2-3; the match to TRBD1 covers 7 bases. CDR1 is LGHNA and CDR2 is YSLEER in the germline V gene. The CDR3 contains 17 residues. After removal of 0 bases from V and 2 bases from J, the junction contained 8 bases not matched to a gene. The CDR3 protein is CASSQDQGTANTDTQYF. The CDR3, as DNA: TGCGCCAGCAGCCAAGATCAAGGGACAGCGAACACAGATACGCAGTATTTT.

The V and J genes are TRBV30 and TRBJ2-5; 7 bases are a match to TRBD1. CDR3 length: 13 residues. The germline V gene encodes CDR1 GTSNPN and CDR2 SVGIG (reference sequence). With V trimmed by 8 bases and J by 0 bases, 6 bases remained unmatched. CDR3 sequence (DNA): TGTGCCGGGAAACAGGGGTACCAAGAGACCCAGTACTTC. As protein: CAGKQGYQETQYF.

This chain connects TRBV11-3 to TRBJ1-3, with D tentatively TRBD1 (5 bases). The CDR3 length is 16 residues. Between the trimmed V and J ends, which lost 0 bases and 4 bases, there was a span of 13 bases. CDR1 is SGHNT, CDR2 YENEEA, per germline. The CDR3 DNA sequence: TGTGCCAGCAGCTTAGATTCGGAGGGGATCGGAAACACCATATATTTT. Protein: CASSLDSEGIGNTIYF. Filled out from reference TRBV11-3 and TRBJ1-3, the complete variable domain reads EAGVVQSPRYKIIEKKQPVAFWCNPISGHNTLYWYLQNLGQGPELLIRYENEEAVDDSQLPKDRFSAERLKGVDSTLKIQPAELGDSAVYLCASSLDSEGIGNTIYFGEGSWLTVV.

J is TRBJ1-1 and V is TRBV6-5, with 7 bases that match TRBD1. This CDR3 has 14 amino acids. Germline assignment: CDR1 MNHEY and CDR2 SVGAGI. Trimming at V came to 6 bases and at J to 1 base, leaving 5 bases not matched to a gene. The CDR3 nucleotides read TGTGCCAGCAGCCCGGGACAGAGGAACACTGAAGCTTTCTTT. It translates to CASSPGQRNTEAFF.

The chain couples TRBV7-3 to TRBJ1-5; D possibly corresponds to TRBD1 (6 bases). Per germline, CDR1 SGHTA and CDR2 FQGTGA. The CDR3 totals 13 residues. V was shortened by 3 bases and J by 6 bases, with 9 bases between the two germline ends. CDR3 coding DNA: TGTGCCAGCAGCTTTGGGGGCGGTCAGCCCCAGCATTTT. Translation: CASSFGGGQPQHF.

The chain joins TRBV14 to TRBJ1-2; TRBD1 matches at 11 bases. The CDR3 totals 20 residues. Germline-derived CDR1 and CDR2 are SGHDN and FVKESK. V was clipped by 0 bases and J by 7 bases; unmatched bases: 19. The CDR3 coding sequence is TGTGCCAGCAGCCAAGATCAGAGGACAGGGGGCGAGTTAGGGGACTCTGGCTACACCTTC. It translates to CASSQDQRTGGELGDSGYTF.

This chain connects TRBV5-1 to TRBJ1-1, with D perhaps matching TRBD1 (5 bases). CDR3 length: 15 residues. Germline values: CDR1 SGHRS, CDR2 YFSETQ. Trimming removed 4 bases at V and 4 bases at J, with 17 bases between. The CDR3 here is CASSLDLAGSTEAFF. The CDR3, as DNA: TGCGCCAGCAGCCTGGATTTGGCAGGGTCCACTGAAGCTTTCTTT.

The V call is TRBV2, the J call TRBJ1-5; tentatively, D is TRBD1 (6 bases). V shed 3 bases and J shed 6 bases, with 15 bases lying between them. Germline V lookup: CDR1 SNHLY, CDR2 FYNNEI. The CDR3 runs 15 residues. This CDR3 is CASSDGGSLFQPQHF. Written as DNA, the CDR3 is TGTGCCAGCAGTGATGGGGGCAGCCTTTTTCAGCCCCAGCATTTT.

The chain couples TRBV27 to TRBJ1-1; 7 nucleotides align to TRBD1. This CDR3 contains 14 residues. Per germline, CDR1 MNHEY and CDR2 SMNVEV (reference sequence). J lost 6 bases, V lost 0 bases, and 4 bases had no gene match. The CDR3 loop is CASSLSGGRAEAFF. In DNA form, the CDR3 reads TGTGCCAGCAGTTTATCAGGGGGCCGCGCTGAAGCTTTCTTT.

The table lists this clone with a few counts. The chain combines TRBV6-4 with TRBJ2-1; a possible D gene is TRBD1 (6 bases). Trimming cost V 5 bases and J 5 bases, with 16 bases left between them. This CDR3 region has 15 residues. Germline assignment: CDR1 MRHNA and CDR2 SNTAGT. The CDR3: CASSYGAGDHNEQFF. The CDR3 nucleotides read TGTGCCAGCAGTTATGGGGCAGGGGACCACAATGAGCAGTTCTTC.

V usage is TRBV5-6 and J usage is TRBJ2-1, with 10 bases that match TRBD2. The CDR3 consists of 15 residues. Per the germline V gene, CDR1 is SGHDT and CDR2 is YYEEEE. The trim removed 3 bases at V and 6 bases at J, leaving 6 bases unmatched. The CDR3 loop is CASSWSGGAFNEQFF. As DNA, the CDR3 is TGTGCCAGCAGCTGGAGCGGGGGGGCCTTCAATGAGCAGTTCTTC.

CDR3 DNA: TGTGCCAGCAGTGACTCAGGACAGGGCTCCTACAATGAGCAGTTCTTC. Encoded protein: CASSDSGQGSYNEQFF. This rearrangement joins TRBV6-4 to TRBJ2-1; 8 bases agree with TRBD1. Germline V CDR1 and CDR2: MRHNA, SNTAGT. J was trimmed by 0 bases and V by 0 bases; bases with no gene match: 1. The CDR3 totals 16 residues.

This sequence joins TRBV29-1 and TRBJ1-2; no firm D call. This CDR3 region has 12 residues. CDR1 is SQVTM and CDR2 is ANQGSEA in the germline V gene. Trimming took off 3 bases at V and 4 bases at J, with 9 bases between the two ends. This chain's CDR3 is CSVDPSGYGYTF. CDR3 sequence (DNA): TGCAGCGTTGATCCGTCCGGCTATGGCTACACCTTC.

This chain links TRBV4-1 with TRBJ1-1; D possibly corresponds to TRBD1 (6 bases). V was cut by 3 bases and J by 1 base, with 21 bases left in between. Per germline, CDR1 MGHRA and CDR2 YSYEKL. The CDR3 consists of 18 residues. This chain's CDR3 is CASSQPPGTGRANTEAFF. CDR3 in DNA: TGCGCCAGCAGCCAGCCCCCTGGAACAGGGAGGGCGAACACTGAAGCTTTCTTT.

This clone has a single count. The chain uses TRBV19 and TRBJ2-5; D might be TRBD1 (6 bases). Trimming cost V 2 bases and J 5 bases, with 12 bases left between them. The germline V gene encodes CDR1 LNHDA and CDR2 SQIVND (reference sequence). CDR3 size: 14 residues. This chain's CDR3 is CASSILPGVETQYF. The CDR3 DNA sequence: TGTGCCAGTAGTATATTGCCAGGGGTGGAGACCCAGTACTTC.

The chain joins TRBV19 to TRBJ2-7, with D possibly matching TRBD1 (6 bases). CDR3 length: 15 amino acids. CDR1 and CDR2 (germline): LNHDA, SQIVND (reference sequence). V was clipped by 4 bases and J by 1 base, with 14 bases between them. The CDR3, as DNA: TGTGCCAGTAGTACCCAGGGGCTCGGGTCCTACGAGCAGTACTTC. This gives the protein CASSTQGLGSYEQYF.

V is TRBV7-3 and J is TRBJ1-3, with D uncertain. From germline, CDR1 is SGHTA and CDR2 FQGTGA. The CDR3 is made up of 15 amino acids. Trimming shortened V by 3 bases and J by 4 bases, and 13 bases separated the two germline ends. For the CDR3, the DNA is TGTGCCAGCAGCTTGGGAGAGGCCGGGGGAAACACCATATATTTT. It encodes CASSLGEAGGNTIYF.

The chain joins TRBV28 to TRBJ2-1, with D tentatively TRBD2 (6 bases). CDR3 length: 13 residues. The germline CDR1 and CDR2 sequences are MDHEN and SYDVKM. V lost 4 bases and J 9 bases, leaving 13 bases between the germline ends. This chain's CDR3 is CASSWLAGSEQFF. Here the CDR3 DNA reads TGTGCCAGCAGTTGGCTGGCGGGGAGTGAGCAGTTCTTC.